One sample yielded the 8 T cell receptor beta chains listed below, sequenced in a study of OX40 agonist ivuxolimab in advanced cancers. Profiled with immunoSEQ multiplex PCR; TCRdb holds only in-frame clones, not every one. The data show about 68,000 clones, with approximately 91% seen just once and around 0.31% held by the top ten. Sequencing used CD4+ or CD8+ T cells sorted from blood, obtained in a trial of the OX40 agonist ivuxolimab. The receptors come from an adult with an advanced solid tumor such as melanoma, head and neck, liver or kidney cancer.

The chain joins TRBV11-2 to TRBJ2-2, with D perhaps TRBD2 (6 bases). The V end lost 11 bases, the J end lost 2 bases, and 18 bases lay between the germline ends. This CDR3 comprises 15 residues. Germline-derived CDR1 and CDR2 are SGHAT and FQNNGV. The CDR3 DNA is TGTGCCGGGGGGAGTATTTTATTAAACACCGGGGAGCTGTTTTTT. Its protein product is CAGGSILLNTGELFF.

The gene calls are TRBV28 and TRBJ2-7, with 13 positions matching TRBD2. Per the germline V gene, CDR1 is MDHEN and CDR2 is SYDVKM. Trimming removed 1 base from V and 5 bases from J; junction bases left unmatched: 8. The length of the CDR3 is 17 residues. CDR3: CASSLSSGLAGINEQYF. DNA of the CDR3: TGTGCCAGCAGTTTATCTTCGGGACTAGCGGGAATAAACGAGCAGTACTTC. The variable domain in full, completed from reference TRBV28 and TRBJ2-7, reads DVKVTQSSRYLVKRTGEKVFLECVQDMDHENMFWYRQDPGLGLRLIYFSYDVKMKEKGDIPEGYSVSREKKERFSLILESASTNQTSMYLCASSLSSGLAGINEQYFGPGTRLTVT.

This chain joins TRBV7-2 and TRBJ2-3; 7 nucleotides agree with TRBD1. CDR1 and CDR2 (germline): SGHTA, FQGNSA. This CDR3 contains 14 residues. The V and J ends lost 3 bases and 1 base, in that order; junction bases with no gene match: 1. The CDR3 DNA is TGTGCCAGCAGCTTTGGACAGGGCACAGATACGCAGTATTTT. This sequence encodes CASSFGQGTDTQYF.

The V and J genes are TRBV7-2 and TRBJ2-3; TRBD2 matches 13 bases. With 5 bases clipped from V and 1 base from J, the junction kept 3 bases outside the gene matches. This CDR3 is built from 16 residues. Germline values: CDR1 SGHTA, CDR2 FQGNSA. This CDR3 is CASSAGLAGGTDTQYF. The CDR3 bases are TGTGCCAGCAGCGCCGGACTAGCGGGAGGCACAGATACGCAGTATTTT.

DNA of the CDR3: TGTGCCAGCAGGTCCGGGACTAGCGGTTACAATGAGCAGTTCTTC. Amino acids: CASRSGTSGYNEQFF. J is TRBJ2-1 and V is TRBV7-2; 11 nucleotides line up with TRBD2. Germline lookup yields CDR1 SGHTA and CDR2 FQGNSA. CDR3 length: 15 amino acids. Losses at the gene ends were 6 bases for V and 4 bases for J; bases not matched to a gene: 5.

This clone was detected only a few times. The rearrangement links TRBV5-4 to TRBJ1-5; D remains unclear. Germline V CDR1 and CDR2: SGHNT, YYREEE (reference sequence). The CDR3 runs 13 residues. Trimming removed 0 bases from V and 6 bases from J, with 7 bases in between. The CDR3 reads CASSLVPGQPQHF. The CDR3 region has the DNA TGTGCCAGCAGCTTGGTTCCGGGTCAGCCCCAGCATTTT.

The chain uses TRBV7-3 and TRBJ1-5, with D unclear. Trimming shortened V by 6 bases and J by 5 bases, and 5 bases separated the two germline ends. Germline V lookup: CDR1 SGHTA, CDR2 FQGTGA. The CDR3 runs 11 residues. The CDR3 region has the DNA TGTGCCAGCAGTGGGGATCAGCCCCAGCATTTT. It translates to CASSGDQPQHF.

The chain joins TRBV7-8 to TRBJ2-2; D is undetermined. Germline assignment: CDR1 SGHVS and CDR2 FQNEAQ. This CDR3 spans 15 amino acids. The V and J ends lost 2 bases and 0 bases respectively, with 7 bases between them. The CDR3 sequence: CASSLSRTNTGELFF. The CDR3 nucleotides are TGTGCCAGCAGCTTATCGCGAACGAACACCGGGGAGCTGTTTTTT.